This paragraph covers one T cell receptor beta chain sequence. This record belongs to a study of blood T cell repertoires in COVID-19. Study summary: Samples taken during acute and convalescent COVID-19 were collected in the United States, Italy and Spain. The cDNA or gDNA used as material had been derived from T cells, B-cell-depleted T cells, or PBMCs.

The germline gives CDR1 LGHNA, CDR2 YNFKEQ. The V end was cut by 0 bases, the J end by 4 bases, with 12 bases between. This CDR3 spans 15 amino acids. Clones were read by immunoSEQ multiplex PCR, and TCRdb kept only the in-frame ones, dropping some. The table shows 250,000 to 350,000 clones, with 86% occurring only once. The source material was peripheral blood. The origin of this receptor is a woman in her 30s with active or convalescent COVID-19. The chain combines TRBV4-2 with TRBJ2-5, with D perhaps matching TRBD2 (5 bases). The CDR3 loop reads CASSQEPRGLETQYF. The CDR3 region has the DNA TGTGCCAGCAGCCAAGAGCCTCGGGGATTAGAGACCCAGTACTTC.